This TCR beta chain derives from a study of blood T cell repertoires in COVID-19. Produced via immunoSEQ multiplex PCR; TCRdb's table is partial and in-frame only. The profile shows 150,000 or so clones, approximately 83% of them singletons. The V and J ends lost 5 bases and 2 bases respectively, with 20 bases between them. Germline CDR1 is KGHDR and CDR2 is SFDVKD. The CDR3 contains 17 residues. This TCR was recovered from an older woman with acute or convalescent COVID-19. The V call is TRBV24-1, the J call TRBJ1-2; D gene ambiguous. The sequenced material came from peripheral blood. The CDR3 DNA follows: TGTGCCACCAGTGTATTTCCCGGACCGAGGGCCAACTATGGCTACACCTTC. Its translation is CATSVFPGPRANYGYTF.